Below, one T cell receptor (beta chain) is given with its context. The antigen remains unidentified. This PCR relied on a set of 60 Vbeta primers and 13 Jbeta primers. Libraries were prepared by immunoSEQ multiplex PCR; TCRdb keeps only in-frame clonotypes and omits some of them. In the table there are 180,000 or so clones, approximately 80% of which are singletons. This sample is part of a study of cytomegalovirus exposure and HLA in healthy donors. Study findings and constraints: It was confirmed in vitro that a few of the CMV-associated chains were specific for CMV antigens. Rates of TCR association differed by HLA locus in a later analysis, with DRB1 highest and HLA-C lowest. A previous analysis found most TCR beta V segments productive roughly 90% or roughly 30% of the time. Near-uniform donor sequencing depth was presumed by presence/absence analyses.

The origin of this receptor is a young man in good health and CMV-seronegative. The specimen was PBMCs.

Here the CDR3 reads CAWSVPWGLTDTQYF. DNA for the CDR3: TGTGCCTGGAGTGTACCTTGGGGACTCACAGATACGCAGTATTTT. This chain links TRBV30 with TRBJ2-3; a weak D match, TRBD2 (6 bases). In germline, CDR1 is GTSNPN, CDR2 SVGIG (reference sequence). The germline V and J ends were trimmed by 0 bases and 2 bases, with 12 bases remaining between them. The length of the CDR3 is 15 residues.